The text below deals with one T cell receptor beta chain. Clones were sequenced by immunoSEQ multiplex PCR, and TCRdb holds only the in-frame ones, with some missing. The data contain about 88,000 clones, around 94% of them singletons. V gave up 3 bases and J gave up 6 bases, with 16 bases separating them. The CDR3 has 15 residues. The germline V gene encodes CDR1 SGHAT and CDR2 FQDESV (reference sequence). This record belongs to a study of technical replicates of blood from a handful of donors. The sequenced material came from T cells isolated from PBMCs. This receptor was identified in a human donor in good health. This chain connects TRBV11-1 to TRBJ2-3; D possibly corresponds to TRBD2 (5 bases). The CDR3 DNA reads TGTGCCAGCAGCTTGGACGAGGGTGTTTGGGATACGCAGTATTTT. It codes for CASSLDEGVWDTQYF.